These 14 T cell receptor beta chains were sequenced from one sample in a study of cytomegalovirus exposure and HLA in healthy donors. 60 Vbeta and 13 Jbeta primers were used in PCR. TCRdb keeps only in-frame clones here, not all; method: immunoSEQ multiplex PCR. The sample carries tens of thousands of clones, 60% to 80% recorded once. The sample consisted of PBMCs. These TCRs come from a female donor in good health and CMV-seronegative.

The chain recombines TRBV5-6 with TRBJ2-2; no definite D call. V was trimmed by 0 bases and J by 1 base, leaving 4 bases between them. The V gene's germline CDR1 is SGHDT and CDR2 YYEEEE. This CDR3 contains 14 residues. The DNA of the CDR3 is TGTGCCAGCAGCTTGGCCGGGAACACCGGGGAGCTGTTTTTT. It codes for CASSLAGNTGELFF.

V is TRBV27 and J is TRBJ2-7; the match to TRBD2 covers 7 bases. This CDR3 comprises 18 residues. The germline CDR1 and CDR2 sequences are MNHEY and SMNVEV (reference sequence). J was trimmed by 1 base and V by 5 bases; bases with no gene match: 17. For the CDR3, the DNA is TGTGCCAGCAGTAGAAATATAGGGGCGGCGGGAGTTTCCTACGAGCAGTACTTC. This sequence encodes CASSRNIGAAGVSYEQYF.

This clone was picked up a small number of times. The rearrangement uses TRBV10-3 and TRBJ2-6, with D possibly TRBD2 on 5 matching bases. The CDR3 totals 17 residues. Germline V gene sequence: CDR1 ENHRY, CDR2 SYGVKD. V was clipped by 3 bases and J by 0 bases, with 12 bases between them. The CDR3 here is CAISEVTGSSGANVLTF. The DNA for the CDR3 is TGTGCCATCAGTGAAGTAACTGGGAGCTCTGGGGCCAACGTCCTGACTTTC.

The genes are TRBV29-1 and TRBJ2-3; tentatively, D is TRBD1 (5 bases). CDR3 length: 11 residues. Germline-derived CDR1 and CDR2 are SQVTM and ANQGSEA. V was shortened by 7 bases and J by 2 bases, with 7 bases between the two germline ends. The CDR3 sequence: CSGGDTDTQYF. CDR3 DNA: TGCAGCGGGGGCGACACAGATACGCAGTATTTT.

The chain links TRBV5-1 to TRBJ1-2, with D hard to call. This CDR3 has 14 residues. The ends were cut back, 0 bases at V and 3 bases at J, with 9 bases in the middle. In germline, CDR1 is SGHRS, CDR2 YFSETQ. The CDR3 sequence is CASSLALGDYGYTF. The CDR3 nucleotides are TGCGCCAGCAGCTTGGCGCTGGGAGACTATGGCTACACCTTC.

Concerning this clone itself: A read error may account for a junction end that differs from germline. V gene TRBV28 combines with J gene TRBJ1-2, with TRBD1 matching 8 bases. This CDR3 is 15 amino acids long. Germline lookup yields CDR1 MDHEN and CDR2 SYDVKM. The CDR3 DNA is TGTGCCAGCACCAAGGGGGATCGGACAGGGAATGGGTACACCTTC. Amino acids: CASTKGDRTGNGYTF.

The V call is TRBV25-1, the J call TRBJ2-2; 8 bases agree with TRBD2. In germline, CDR1 is MGHDK, CDR2 SYGVNS. The CDR3 covers 15 residues. V shed 6 bases, J shed 7 bases, and the junction held 10 bases outside the gene matches. The CDR3 here is CASSREGGLDGELFF. In nucleotides, the CDR3 is TGTGCCAGCAGCCGGGAGGGAGGGTTGGACGGGGAGCTGTTTTTT.

There are a few counts of this clone. The CDR3 bases are TGTGCCAGCAGTTATTTGGGACAGGGGATCGGAGGCTATGGCTACACCTTC. Protein: CASSYLGQGIGGYGYTF. The gene calls are TRBV28 and TRBJ1-2; 10 nucleotides match TRBD1. After removal of 4 bases from V and 4 bases from J, the junction contained 12 bases not matched to a gene. The germline V gene has CDR1 MDHEN and CDR2 SYDVKM. The CDR3 is 17 residues long.

CDR3 nucleotides: TGTGCCGGTTCTCAGGGACTAGCGGGATCAGCGAACACCGGGGAGCTGTTTTTT. Amino acids: CAGSQGLAGSANTGELFF. The rearrangement links TRBV10-3 to TRBJ2-2; 13 bases line up with TRBD2. This CDR3 spans 18 amino acids. Germline trimming cut 11 bases from V and 0 bases from J; bases unmatched to any gene: 12. From germline, CDR1 is ENHRY and CDR2 SYGVKD.

The CDR3 is CASSMGRNTEAFF. The DNA of the CDR3 is TGTGCCAGTAGTATGGGCAGAAACACTGAAGCTTTCTTT. The chain recombines TRBV19 with TRBJ1-1, with D unresolved. Germline CDR1 is LNHDA and CDR2 is SQIVND (reference sequence). Deletions cut 3 bases from V and 2 bases from J, with 7 bases between. This CDR3 has 13 amino acids.

The CDR3 loop is CASSRDNSNYGYTF. The CDR3 DNA reads as TGTGCCAGCAGCCGGGACAATTCTAACTATGGCTACACCTTC. The V call is TRBV5-6, the J call TRBJ1-2; tentative D call: TRBD1 (6 bases). V shed 4 bases and J shed 0 bases, with 10 bases lying between them. The CDR3 extends over 14 amino acids. Germline values: CDR1 SGHDT, CDR2 YYEEEE.

This clone showed up just a few times. The chain is built from TRBV6-5 and TRBJ1-4; a possible D gene is TRBD1 (6 bases). The CDR3 has 14 amino acids. The germline V gene encodes CDR1 MNHEY and CDR2 SVGAGI. Trimming removed 5 bases at V and 8 bases at J, with 15 bases between. The CDR3 DNA reads as TGTGCCAGCAGTACCGGGGGGGCTCGGGAAAAACTGTTTTTT. It is translated as CASSTGGAREKLFF.

The rearrangement uses TRBV15 and TRBJ1-1, with TRBD1 as a possible D gene (6 bases). The CDR3 has 16 amino acids. Between the trimmed V and J ends, which lost 2 bases and 1 base, there was a span of 14 bases. Germline V gives CDR1 LNHNV, CDR2 YYDKDF (reference sequence). CDR3 sequence: CATSRPSRGGNTEAFF. Written as DNA, the CDR3 is TGTGCCACCAGCAGACCTTCGAGAGGGGGGAACACTGAAGCTTTCTTT.

The V and J genes are TRBV5-6 and TRBJ2-7; 7 nucleotides match TRBD1. The CDR3 runs 16 residues. V gave up 0 bases and J gave up 0 bases; unmatched junction bases: 6. In germline, CDR1 is SGHDT, CDR2 YYEEEE. CDR3 in DNA: TGTGCCAGCAGCTTGGAGGGGGCAGGGAGCTCCTACGAGCAGTACTTC. Protein sequence: CASSLEGAGSSYEQYF.